These 2 T cell receptor beta chains originate from one sample sequenced in a study of cytomegalovirus exposure and HLA in healthy donors. This PCR relied on a set of 60 Vbeta primers and 13 Jbeta primers. TCRdb's table, derived via immunoSEQ multiplex PCR, lists solely in-frame clones and lacks some. The sample lists about 110,000 clones, approximately 70% occurring once. Sequences were obtained from PBMCs. The receptor set was obtained from a man aged 30-40 years in good health and CMV-seropositive.

The rearrangement joins TRBV5-4 to TRBJ2-3; the D gene is possibly TRBD2 (7 bases). The germline V gene has CDR1 SGHNT and CDR2 YYREEE (reference sequence). The V end lost 3 bases, the J end lost 3 bases, and 23 bases lay between the germline ends. The CDR3 totals 18 residues. CDR3 sequence (DNA): TGTGCCAGCAGCTACCCAGATTTGGGGGGGGGCTCTACAGATACGCAGTATTTT. It translates to CASSYPDLGGGSTDTQYF.

The chain links TRBV6-5 to TRBJ1-1; 11 bases match TRBD1. The CDR3 is made up of 13 amino acids. The junction had 7 bases not matched to a gene; V was cut back by 5 bases and J by 11 bases. Germline assignment: CDR1 MNHEY and CDR2 SVGAGI. CDR3 amino acids: CASSTDGQGAAFF. The CDR3 bases are TGTGCCAGCAGTACCGATGGACAGGGGGCGGCTTTCTTT.